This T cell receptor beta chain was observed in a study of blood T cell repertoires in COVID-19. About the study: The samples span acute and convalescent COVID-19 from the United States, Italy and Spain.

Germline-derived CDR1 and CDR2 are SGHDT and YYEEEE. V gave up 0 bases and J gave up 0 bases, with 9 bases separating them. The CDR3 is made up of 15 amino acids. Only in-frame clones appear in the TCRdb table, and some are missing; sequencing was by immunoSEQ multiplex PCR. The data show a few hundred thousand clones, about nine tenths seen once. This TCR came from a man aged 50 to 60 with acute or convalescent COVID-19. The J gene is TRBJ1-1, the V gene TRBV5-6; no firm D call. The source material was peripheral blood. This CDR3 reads CASSLGLLMNTEAFF. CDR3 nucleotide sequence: TGTGCCAGCAGCTTGGGACTTCTCATGAACACTGAAGCTTTCTTT. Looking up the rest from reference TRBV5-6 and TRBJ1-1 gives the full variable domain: DAGVTQSPTHLIKTRGQQVTLRCSPKSGHDTVSWYQQALGQGPQFIFQYYEEEERQRGNFPDRFSGHQFPNYSSELNVNALLLGDSALYLCASSLGLLMNTEAFFGQGTRLTVV.